This T cell receptor (beta chain) is from a study of blood T cell repertoires in COVID-19. Study at large: Sources were T cells, B-cell-depleted T cells, or PBMCs; the material itself was cDNA or gDNA.

In the original analysis: The assay estimated nucleated cells by amplifying reference gene primers. Clones were sequenced by immunoSEQ multiplex PCR, and TCRdb holds only the in-frame ones, with some missing. That table gives V, J and clone size, and the DNA gave D and trimming. The sample comprises nearly 100,000 clones, 75% to 90% of which are singletons, and approximately 1.6% rests with the top ten. The CDR3 sequence is 16 residues long. Looked up from germline, CDR1 is LGHNA and CDR2 is YSLEER. The J segment lost 7 bases and the V segment lost 4 bases, leaving 6 bases of the junction unmatched. This TCR derives from an older man with acute or convalescent COVID-19. Specimen: peripheral blood. The chain recombines TRBV4-3 with TRBJ2-1, with 14 bases fitting TRBD2. In nucleotides, the CDR3 is TGCGCCAGCAGCCGTCCCGGGACTAGCGGGAGTAATGAGCAGTTCTTC. Protein sequence: CASSRPGTSGSNEQFF.